What follows are 20 T cell receptor beta chains derived from one specimen sequenced in a study of blood T cells in healthy people across ages. The use of a sample-barcoded 5' primer and a J-beta primer mix characterized a second PCR of roughly 6 to 11 cycles. MiXCR, run by TCRdb on the 5' RACE reads, gives a single entry per CDR3 protein. Of over 600,000 distinct CDR3 sequences listed, about 45% are singletons. Sequenced sample: blood. These receptors were collected from an elderly man in good health.

Concerning this clonotype: One end of the junction fails to match germline, which may point to a read error. The J gene is TRBJ2-1, the V gene TRBV5-5, with a possible D match to TRBD1 (5 bases). Germline CDR1 reads SGHKS; CDR2 reads YYEKEE (reference sequence). CDR3 length: 15 amino acids. The CDR3 reads CAGSPMGQGSNEQFF. CDR3 DNA sequence: TGTGCCGGCAGCCCAATGGGTCAGGGCTCCAATGAGCAGTTCTTC. Drawing the rest from reference TRBV5-5 and TRBJ2-1, the complete variable domain is DAGVTQSPTHLIKTRGQQVTLRCSPISGHKSVSWYQQVLGQGPQFIFQYYEKEERGRGNFPDRFSARQFPNYSSELNVNALLLGDSALYLCAGSPMGQGSNEQFFGPGTRLTVL.

V usage is TRBV25-1 and J usage is TRBJ2-5; a weak D match, TRBD2 (6 bases). The CDR3 extends over 13 amino acids. V was trimmed by 2 bases and J by 2 bases, leaving 6 bases between them. CDR1 and CDR2 (germline): MGHDK, SYGVNS. CDR3 residues: CASSESGQETQYF. The CDR3 region has the DNA TGTGCCAGCAGTGAAAGCGGGCAAGAGACCCAGTACTTC.

The chain couples TRBV7-8 to TRBJ2-3; maybe TRBD2 (6 bases). Trimming took 3 bases from V and 2 from J, leaving 18 bases between them. This CDR3 has 17 amino acids. Per the germline V gene, CDR1 is SGHVS and CDR2 is FQNEAQ. The CDR3 nucleotides are TGTGCCAGCAGCTTGGGTCAGCGGGCCCGCCTCACAGATACGCAGTATTTT. It yields the protein CASSLGQRARLTDTQYF.

This clonotype was seen at least ten times. This chain connects TRBV24-1 to TRBJ2-3; 8 bases line up with TRBD1. The CDR3 is 15 amino acids. The V gene end was trimmed by 0 bases and the J gene end by 6 bases; junction bases not matched to a gene: 4. Germline V lookup: CDR1 KGHDR, CDR2 SFDVKD. CDR3: CATSDLGQGTDTQYF. CDR3 bases: TGTGCCACCAGTGATTTGGGACAGGGAACGGATACGCAGTATTTT.

This clonotype was found a few times. The chain is built from TRBV20-1 and TRBJ2-5; 7 nucleotides agree with TRBD2. The CDR3 length is 17 residues. V shed 0 bases and J 0 bases; nucleotides not matched to a gene: 10. Germline CDR1 reads DFQATT; CDR2 reads SNEGSKA (reference sequence). The CDR3 loop is CSARDPSGEWYQETQYF. The CDR3, as DNA: TGCAGTGCTAGAGACCCCAGCGGGGAGTGGTACCAAGAGACCCAGTACTTC.

V usage is TRBV21-1 and J usage is TRBJ2-5; the table's D call of TRBD2 was not tested on the DNA. TRBV21-1 represents a pseudogene. CDR3 length: 13 residues. CDR3 region: CAFPRFLQETQYF. CDR3 in DNA: TGTGCCTTCCCGCGGTTCCTCCAAGAGACCCAGTACTTC.

Points on this clonotype: A much bigger clone sits one base away, suggesting this may be a read error. The rearrangement links TRBV20-1 to TRBJ2-6; TRBD1 matches 8 bases. Germline V lookup: CDR1 DFQATT, CDR2 SNEGSKA (reference sequence). The V segment lost 6 bases and the J segment 0 bases; nucleotides outside the gene matches: 7. This CDR3 contains 16 residues. The CDR3 DNA reads TGCAGTGCAGACAGGGGCGCCTGCTCTGGGGCCAACGTCCTGACTTTC. Translated, it gives CSADRGACSGANVLTF.

This chain links TRBV7-2 with TRBJ2-5; the match to TRBD2 covers 11 bases. Trimming cost V 2 bases and J 2 bases; bases outside gene matches: 10. The CDR3 has 18 residues. Germline lookup yields CDR1 SGHTA and CDR2 FQGNSA. CDR3 protein: CASSLISASGGIQETQYF. In DNA form, the CDR3 reads TGTGCCAGCAGCTTAATATCAGCTAGCGGGGGGATTCAAGAGACCCAGTACTTC.

The DNA of the CDR3 is TGCGCCAGCAGCGTCAGGGGTAGGAATGAGCAGTTCTTC. Protein sequence: CASSVRGRNEQFF. The chain combines TRBV5-1 with TRBJ2-1; tentative D call: TRBD1 (6 bases). The CDR3 is 13 amino acids. V was pared by 4 bases and J by 7 bases, with 12 bases between. The germline V gene has CDR1 SGHRS and CDR2 YFSETQ.

In this sample, this clonotype turned up a few times. The DNA of the CDR3 is TGTGCCAGCAGCTTAACAGCGGAATCCTACGAGCAGTACTTC. Its translation: CASSLTAESYEQYF. The rearrangement links TRBV11-3 to TRBJ2-7, with D perhaps matching TRBD2 (5 bases). The CDR3 loop spans 14 amino acids. Per germline, CDR1 SGHNT and CDR2 YENEEA. V lost 2 bases and J 1 base, leaving 9 bases between the germline ends. The full variable domain, rest sourced from reference TRBV11-3 and TRBJ2-7, is EAGVVQSPRYKIIEKKQPVAFWCNPISGHNTLYWYLQNLGQGPELLIRYENEEAVDDSQLPKDRFSAERLKGVDSTLKIQPAELGDSAVYLCASSLTAESYEQYFGPGTRLTVT.

This clonotype showed up just a few times. The J gene is TRBJ1-2, the V gene TRBV7-2, with D unresolved. Trimming removed 2 bases from V and 7 bases from J, with 11 bases in between. The CDR3 runs to 13 residues. Germline V gives CDR1 SGHTA, CDR2 FQGNSA. In nucleotides, the CDR3 is TGTGCCAGCAGCTTAAACGGCCAGCTTGGCTACACCTTC. This sequence encodes CASSLNGQLGYTF.

The chain has TRBV7-2 and TRBJ2-7; TRBD1 agrees at 10 bases. This CDR3 is built from 16 residues. The germline CDR1 and CDR2 sequences are SGHTA and FQGNSA. Trimming took 0 bases from V and 2 from J; bases not matched to a gene: 4. CDR3 coding DNA: TGTGCCAGCAGCTTAGCCGGGACAGGGGTACCCTACGAGCAGTACTTC. Amino acid sequence: CASSLAGTGVPYEQYF.

This chain uses TRBV29-1 with TRBJ2-7; tentatively, D is TRBD1 or TRBD2 (5 bases each). The V gene lost 7 bases and the J gene lost 2 bases, with 15 bases spanning the gap. There are 13 residues in the CDR3. The germline V gene has CDR1 SQVTM and CDR2 ANQGSEA. CDR3 DNA: TGCAGCGCCACCGGGACGGCCACCTACGAGCAGTACTTC. Its protein product is CSATGTATYEQYF.

There are many counts of this clonotype. One end of the junction does not line up with germline, which may come from a read error. V is TRBV5-6 and J is TRBJ2-1; tentative D call: TRBD1 (6 bases). Germline CDR1 SGHDT, CDR2 YYEEEE. The CDR3 has 13 residues. This CDR3 is CASSSTGYNEQFF. In DNA, the CDR3 is TGCGCCAGCAGCTCCACAGGGTACAATGAGCAGTTCTTC.

J is TRBJ2-1 and V is TRBV24-1; 14 positions agree with TRBD2. With V trimmed by 4 bases and J by 1 base, 11 bases remained unmatched. The CDR3 spans 20 residues. In germline, CDR1 is KGHDR, CDR2 SFDVKD. In DNA form, the CDR3 reads TGTGCCACCAGTGACACCTCGGGACTAGCGGGAGATATATCCTACAATGAGCAGTTCTTC. Translating it yields CATSDTSGLAGDISYNEQFF.

By share, this clonotype counts as medium-sized. The germline gene is not matched at one end of the junction; a read error may be the cause. The chain has TRBV5-1 and TRBJ2-3; D perhaps matches TRBD1 (5 bases). Germline values: CDR1 SGHRS, CDR2 YFSETQ. This CDR3 has 14 amino acids. This CDR3 is CASSLDSGTDTQYF. The CDR3 coding sequence is TGTGCCAGCAGTTTAGACAGTGGGACAGATACGCAGTATTTT.

The rearrangement joins TRBV15 to TRBJ1-2, with 7 bases fitting TRBD1. The V segment lost 0 bases and the J segment 7 bases; nucleotides outside the gene matches: 8. CDR1 and CDR2 from the germline V gene are LNHNV and YYDKDF (reference sequence). This CDR3 comprises 15 residues. The CDR3: CATSRERGRGLGYTF. CDR3 sequence (DNA): TGTGCCACCAGCAGAGAAAGGGGGAGGGGGCTTGGCTACACCTTC.

This chain uses TRBV5-1 with TRBJ2-4; D uncertain. The DNA end is a closer match to TRBJ2-7, so the J assignment may be wrong. CDR3 length: 14 residues. CDR1 is SGHRS and CDR2 is YFSETQ in the germline V gene. CDR3 in DNA: TGCGCCAGCAGCTCTATGGGTATCTCCTACGAGCAGTACTTC. Its protein is CASSSMGISYEQYF.

This chain links TRBV29-1 with TRBJ1-2; a possible D gene is TRBD1 (6 bases). There are 15 residues in the CDR3. The ends were cut back, 1 base at V and 8 bases at J, with 20 bases in the middle. CDR1 is SQVTM and CDR2 is ANQGSEA in the germline V gene. CDR3 sequence (DNA): TGCAGCGTTGAAGCCTTCGGGACAAATACTAACGGCTACACCTTC. Its translation is CSVEAFGTNTNGYTF.

This clonotype has a single count. The gene calls are TRBV6-6 and TRBJ2-3; D remains unclear. Trimming shortened V by 6 bases and J by 3 bases, and 16 bases separated the two germline ends. Germline lookup yields CDR1 MNHNY and CDR2 SVGAGI (reference sequence). The CDR3 contains 15 residues. The CDR3 DNA sequence: TGTGCCAGCAGCCGCGCCTCGGCCGGGACAGATACGCAGTATTTT. Its protein product is CASSRASAGTDTQYF.